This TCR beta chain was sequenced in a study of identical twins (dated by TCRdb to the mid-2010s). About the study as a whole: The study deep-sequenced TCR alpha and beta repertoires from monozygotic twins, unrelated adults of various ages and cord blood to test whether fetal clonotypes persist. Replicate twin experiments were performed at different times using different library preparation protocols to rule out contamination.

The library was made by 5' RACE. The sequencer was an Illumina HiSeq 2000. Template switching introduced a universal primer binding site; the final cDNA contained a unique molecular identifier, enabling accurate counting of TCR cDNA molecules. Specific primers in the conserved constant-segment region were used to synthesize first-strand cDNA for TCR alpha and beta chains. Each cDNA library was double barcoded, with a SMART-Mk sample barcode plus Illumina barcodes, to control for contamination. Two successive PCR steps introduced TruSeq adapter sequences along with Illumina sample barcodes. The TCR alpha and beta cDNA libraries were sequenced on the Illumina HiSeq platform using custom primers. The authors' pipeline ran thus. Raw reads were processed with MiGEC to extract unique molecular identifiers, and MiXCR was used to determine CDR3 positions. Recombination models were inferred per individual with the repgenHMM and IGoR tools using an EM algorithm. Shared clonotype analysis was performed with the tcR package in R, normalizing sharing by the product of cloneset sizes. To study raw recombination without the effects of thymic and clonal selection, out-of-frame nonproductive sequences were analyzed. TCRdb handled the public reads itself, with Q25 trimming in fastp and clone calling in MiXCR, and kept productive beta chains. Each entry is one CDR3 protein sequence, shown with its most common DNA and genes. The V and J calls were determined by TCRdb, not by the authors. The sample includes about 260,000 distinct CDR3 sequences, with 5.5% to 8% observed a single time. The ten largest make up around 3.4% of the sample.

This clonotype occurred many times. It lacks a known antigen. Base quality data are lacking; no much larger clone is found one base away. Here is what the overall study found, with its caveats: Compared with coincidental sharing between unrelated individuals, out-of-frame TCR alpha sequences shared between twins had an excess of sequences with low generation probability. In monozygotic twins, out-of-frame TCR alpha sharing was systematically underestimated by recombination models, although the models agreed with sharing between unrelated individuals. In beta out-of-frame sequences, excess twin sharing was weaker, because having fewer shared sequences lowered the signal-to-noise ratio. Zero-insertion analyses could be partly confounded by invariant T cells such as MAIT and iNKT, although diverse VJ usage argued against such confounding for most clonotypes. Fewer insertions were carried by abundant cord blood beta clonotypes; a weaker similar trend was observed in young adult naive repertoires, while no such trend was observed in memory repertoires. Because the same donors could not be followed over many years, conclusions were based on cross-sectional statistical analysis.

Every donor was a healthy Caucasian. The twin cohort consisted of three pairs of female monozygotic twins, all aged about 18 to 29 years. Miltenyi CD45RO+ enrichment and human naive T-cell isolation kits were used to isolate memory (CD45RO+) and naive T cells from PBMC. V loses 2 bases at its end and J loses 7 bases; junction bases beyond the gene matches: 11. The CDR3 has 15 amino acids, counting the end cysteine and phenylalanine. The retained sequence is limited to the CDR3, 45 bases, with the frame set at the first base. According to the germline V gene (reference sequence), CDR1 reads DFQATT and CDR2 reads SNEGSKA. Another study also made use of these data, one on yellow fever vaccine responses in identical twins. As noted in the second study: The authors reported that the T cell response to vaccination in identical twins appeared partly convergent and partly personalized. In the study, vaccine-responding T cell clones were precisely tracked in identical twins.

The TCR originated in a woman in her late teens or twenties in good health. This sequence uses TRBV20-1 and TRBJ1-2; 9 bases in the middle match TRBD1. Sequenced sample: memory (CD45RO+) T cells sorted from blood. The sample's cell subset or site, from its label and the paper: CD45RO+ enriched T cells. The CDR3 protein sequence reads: CSARPWDRDSSGYTF. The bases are TGCAGTGCTAGACCCTGGGACAGGGATTCCTCTGGCTACACCTTC.